Listed below are T cell receptor beta chains from one sample, sequenced in a study of lymphopenia after photon versus proton radiotherapy. Produced via immunoSEQ multiplex PCR; TCRdb's table is partial and in-frame only. The repertoire consists of tens of thousands of clones, with around 85% occurring once and the leading ten covering around a sixth. The specimen comprised peripheral blood, sampled from a patient treated with photon-based radiotherapy. The source is a man aged 60-69 years with pancreatic cancer. Both conserved end residues are part of each CDR3. Fields, in order: V gene, D gene, J gene, clone size, CDR3 DNA, CDR3 protein. D genes are given only for firm matches. Only some rows state a clone size, as once, few, many or a class for expanded clones.

v_gene: TRBV9; d_gene: TRBD2; j_gene: TRBJ2-5; abundance: .; CDR3nt: TGTGCCAGCAGCGTAGAAACTAGCGGGGGAGTGGAGACCCAGTACTTC; CDR3aa: CASSVETSGGVETQYF
v_gene: TRBV5-4; d_gene: TRBD1; j_gene: TRBJ1-1; abundance: .; CDR3nt: TGTGCCAGCAGTTACCCGGGACAGGGGTCTTTGGGGGCTTTCTTT; CDR3aa: CASSYPGQGSLGAFF
v_gene: TRBV4-2; d_gene: TRBD1; j_gene: TRBJ1-2; abundance: .; CDR3nt: TGTGCCAGCAGCCAAGGTGGCAGGGGGTATAATGGCTACACCTTC; CDR3aa: CASSQGGRGYNGYTF
v_gene: TRBV9; d_gene: .; j_gene: TRBJ2-1; abundance: few; CDR3nt: TGTGCCAGCAGCCCGGAGGGAGCTTCCTACAATGAGCAGTTCTTC; CDR3aa: CASSPEGASYNEQFF
v_gene: TRBV19; d_gene: .; j_gene: TRBJ2-3; abundance: .; CDR3nt: TGTGCCAGTAGTGGCCAGGGGAATACAGATACGCAGTATTTT; CDR3aa: CASSGQGNTDTQYF
v_gene: TRBV13; d_gene: .; j_gene: TRBJ2-1; abundance: .; CDR3nt: TGTGCCAGCAGGCTGGGATACTACAATGAGCAGTTCTTC; CDR3aa: CASRLGYYNEQFF
v_gene: TRBV30; d_gene: TRBD1; j_gene: TRBJ1-4; abundance: once; CDR3nt: TGTGCCTTTGAAGGGGACAGGGGCGGACAAAAACTGTTTTTT; CDR3aa: CAFEGDRGGQKLFF
v_gene: TRBV7-9; d_gene: .; j_gene: TRBJ1-6; abundance: .; CDR3nt: TGTGCCAGCAGCTCATCAGCCGGGTTCTATAATTCACCCCTCCACTTT; CDR3aa: CASSSSAGFYNSPLHF
v_gene: TRBV18; d_gene: TRBD1; j_gene: TRBJ1-4; abundance: .; CDR3nt: TGTGCCAGCTCACCAGAGGTCCGGGACAGGGGGACAAAACTGTTTTTT; CDR3aa: CASSPEVRDRGTKLFF
v_gene: TRBV5-4; d_gene: TRBD2; j_gene: TRBJ2-3; abundance: .; CDR3nt: TGTGCCACCCAGCGGGGGGACGGGACAGATACGCAGTATTTT; CDR3aa: CATQRGDGTDTQYF
v_gene: TRBV6-5; d_gene: .; j_gene: TRBJ1-2; abundance: once; CDR3nt: TGTGCCAGCAAGAGCCGGACCTTGACTGACTATGGCTACACCTTC; CDR3aa: CASKSRTLTDYGYTF
v_gene: TRBV5-4; d_gene: TRBD2; j_gene: TRBJ2-3; abundance: .; CDR3nt: TGTGCCAGCAGCCAGACCCGGACTAGCGGGGGCACAGATACGCAGTATTTT; CDR3aa: CASSQTRTSGGTDTQYF
v_gene: TRBV30; d_gene: .; j_gene: TRBJ2-7; abundance: .; CDR3nt: TGTGCCTGGAGTGTACCCAGGGGGGATCAGTACTTC; CDR3aa: CAWSVPRGDQYF
v_gene: TRBV7-9; d_gene: .; j_gene: TRBJ1-1; abundance: .; CDR3nt: TGTGCCAGCAGCCTCGGACGGGTTCCTGAAGCTTTCTTT; CDR3aa: CASSLGRVPEAFF
v_gene: TRBV6-1; d_gene: .; j_gene: TRBJ1-2; abundance: .; CDR3nt: TGTGCCAGCAGTACGAGGAGCTATGGCTACACCTTC; CDR3aa: CASSTRSYGYTF
v_gene: TRBV19; d_gene: .; j_gene: TRBJ2-3; abundance: .; CDR3nt: TGTGCCAGTAGATCCGCTAGCTTCGGTTACACAGATACGCAGTATTTT; CDR3aa: CASRSASFGYTDTQYF